Presented here are 14 T cell receptor beta chains from one specimen sequenced in a study of T cells in Graves' hyperthyroidism and ophthalmopathy. What was amplified from RNA transcripts were TCR beta CDR3 regions. First-round RT-PCR of the TCR CDR3 relied on the HTBI primer set. TCRdb processed the multiplex PCR reads anew with MiXCR; each CDR3 protein has one entry. The sample gives about 98,000 distinct CDR3 sequences, roughly 39% of which show up once; about 9.4% is in the top ten. Sequencing was performed on peripheral blood or thyroid tissue (not recorded which). The receptors shown here come from a woman younger than 45 with Graves' hyperthyroidism.

This clonotype was seen many times. The V gene is TRBV5-1, the J gene TRBJ1-1; D not certain. V lost 3 bases, J lost 1 base, and 10 bases lay in between. Germline lookup yields CDR1 SGHRS and CDR2 YFSETQ. The CDR3 extends over 14 amino acids. CDR3 region: CASSWSEGNTEAFF. CDR3 in DNA: TGCGCCAGCAGCTGGTCTGAGGGGAACACTGAAGCTTTCTTT. Full variable domain (remainder filled in from reference TRBV5-1 and TRBJ1-1): KAGVTQTPRYLIKTRGQQVTLSCSPISGHRSVSWYQQTPGQGLQFLFEYFSETQRNKGNFPGRFSGRQFSNSRSEMNVSTLELGDSALYLCASSWSEGNTEAFFGQGTRLTVV.

This clonotype was detected many times. The chain employs TRBV6-5 and TRBJ2-2; D gene uncertain. This CDR3 has 13 residues. Germline loops: CDR1 MNHEY, CDR2 SVGAGI. V lost 0 bases and J lost 3, with 2 bases in between. The CDR3 loop reads CASSYSHTGELFF. CDR3 nucleotide sequence: TGTGCCAGCAGTTACTCGCACACCGGGGAGCTGTTTTTT.

The chain recombines TRBV25-1 with TRBJ1-3; possibly TRBD1 for D (6 bases). V dropped 4 bases and J dropped 3 bases, with 10 bases sitting between them. CDR3 size: 14 residues. CDR1 is MGHDK and CDR2 is SYGVNS in the germline V gene. In nucleotides, the CDR3 is TGTGCCAGCAGTGCGGGGGCTGGTGGAAACACCATATATTTT. Its translation: CASSAGAGGNTIYF.

The chain links TRBV7-9 to TRBJ2-7; possible D gene TRBD1, 5 bases. This CDR3 is 15 amino acids long. In germline, CDR1 is SEHNR, CDR2 FQNEAQ (reference sequence). The V end was cut by 5 bases, the J end by 5 bases, with 19 bases between. CDR3 in amino acids: CASSVTDSGAHEQYF. Written as DNA, the CDR3 is TGTGCCAGCAGCGTAACAGACTCTGGGGCCCACGAGCAGTACTTC.

This clonotype was counted many times. J is TRBJ1-5 and V is TRBV20-1, with D maybe TRBD1 (6 bases). Trimming shortened V by 4 bases and J by 8 bases, and 12 bases separated the two germline ends. The CDR3 totals 12 residues. The germline gives CDR1 DFQATT, CDR2 SNEGSKA (reference sequence). The CDR3 DNA sequence: TGCAGTGCTATCAGGGGTGGGGAGCCCCAGCATTTT. This codes for CSAIRGGEPQHF.

This rearrangement joins TRBV24-1 to TRBJ2-2; D is unclear. V gave up 4 bases and J gave up 3 bases, with 23 bases separating them. Germline values: CDR1 KGHDR, CDR2 SFDVKD. This CDR3 has 19 amino acids. The CDR3 reads CATSEHLFGETQYTGELFF. CDR3 bases: TGTGCCACCAGTGAGCATCTATTTGGAGAGACCCAGTACACCGGGGAGCTGTTTTTT.

There are many counts of this clonotype. The J gene is TRBJ2-2, the V gene TRBV20-1; 15 bases align to TRBD2. V gave up 0 bases and J gave up 6 bases; unmatched junction bases: 2. CDR1 and CDR2 (germline): DFQATT, SNEGSKA (reference sequence). The CDR3 contains 16 residues. The CDR3 here is CSARERTSGRAGELFF. As DNA, the CDR3 is TGCAGTGCTAGAGAACGGACTAGCGGGAGGGCCGGGGAGCTGTTTTTT.

This clonotype has a count of ten or more. The V and J genes are TRBV20-1 and TRBJ1-1, with D unresolved. V lost 2 bases and J lost 7, with 14 bases in between. This CDR3 is 13 amino acids long. CDR1 and CDR2 from the germline V gene are DFQATT and SNEGSKA (reference sequence). CDR3 DNA sequence: TGCAGTGCTAGAAAACCCCGCGGTGGTGAAGCTTTCTTT. Amino acid sequence: CSARKPRGGEAFF.

The DNA of the CDR3 is TGCAGTGCTGGGGGACAGGGCAATTCACCCCTCCACTTT. Its protein product is CSAGGQGNSPLHF. This chain links TRBV20-1 with TRBJ1-6; the match to TRBD1 covers 9 bases. Trimming took 5 bases from V and 7 from J; bases not matched to a gene: 3. CDR1 is DFQATT, CDR2 SNEGSKA, per germline (reference sequence). The CDR3 loop spans 13 amino acids.

With respect to this clonotype: The missing conserved phenylalanine or tryptophan at the end of this CDR3 makes a read error likely. The DNA is left out, because the CDR3 cannot be placed on it with certainty; the CDR3 is given as TCRdb lists it. The chain carries TRBV6-1 and TRBJ2-7; TRBD2, the D gene given by the table, was not confirmed from the DNA. Germline V gene sequence: CDR1 MNHNS, CDR2 SASEGT. Ends included, the CDR3 has 13 residues. This CDR3 is CASSFGTSGRRYL.

This chain connects TRBV7-4 to TRBJ1-2, with TRBD1 matching over 10 bases. Per the germline V gene, CDR1 is SGHVT and CDR2 is SQSDAQ. V shed 5 bases, J shed 4 bases, and the junction held 7 bases outside the gene matches. The CDR3 consists of 15 residues. The DNA for the CDR3 is TGTGCCAGCAGCCCTCCGGGACAGGGGAGCTATGGCTACACCTTC. The encoded protein is CASSPPGQGSYGYTF.

This clonotype was seen ten or more times. The gene calls are TRBV5-1 and TRBJ1-2, with TRBD1 matching 8 bases. This CDR3 is built from 14 residues. The V gene's germline CDR1 is SGHRS and CDR2 YFSETQ. J was trimmed by 3 bases and V by 5 bases; bases with no gene match: 6. The CDR3 protein is CASRPGGDDYGYTF. As DNA, the CDR3 is TGCGCCAGCAGACCAGGGGGCGATGACTATGGCTACACCTTC.

This clonotype was found many times. The CDR3 nucleotides read TGTGCCAGCAGCATGTTCGTCGCCGCTGAAGCTTTCTTT. This gives the protein CASSMFVAAEAFF. The rearrangement links TRBV28 to TRBJ1-1; D gene uncertain. The V and J ends lost 6 bases and 6 bases respectively, with 14 bases between them. The CDR3 covers 13 residues. Germline V gives CDR1 MDHEN, CDR2 SYDVKM.

This chain joins TRBV30 and TRBJ1-5; 10 bases are a match to TRBD1. Germline CDR1 and CDR2: GTSNPN and SVGIG (reference sequence). V trimming: 4 bases; J trimming: 7 bases; junction bases outside the gene matches: 7. This CDR3 has 14 residues. The CDR3 bases are TGTGCCTGGACCGGGACAGGGGTGAGCCAGCCCCAGCATTTT. This sequence encodes CAWTGTGVSQPQHF.